This T cell receptor beta chain was retrieved from a study of blood T cell repertoires in COVID-19. About the study: Samples came from the United States, Italy and Spain, spanning acute and convalescent COVID-19. Nucleic acid was either cDNA or gDNA, and it came from T cells, B-cell-depleted T cells, or PBMCs.

Study processing details: Estimation of nucleated cell counts was performed using reference gene primer amplification. Libraries were prepared by immunoSEQ multiplex PCR; TCRdb keeps only in-frame clonotypes and omits some of them. The V and J calls and clone size are taken from that table; D and trimming were inferred from the DNA. The profile shows approximately 120,000 clones, over 60% of them singletons. The source is a man aged 40-49 years with active or convalescent COVID-19. Sequenced sample: peripheral blood.

The CDR3 DNA reads TGTGCCAGTAGTATTTTGACCCCTAGGTCCGGGGAGCTGTTTTTT. Encoded protein: CASSILTPRSGELFF. The chain combines TRBV19 with TRBJ2-2, with unresolved D. The CDR3 is 15 residues long. Germline values: CDR1 LNHDA, CDR2 SQIVND (reference sequence). V was shortened by 3 bases and J by 6 bases, with 14 bases between the two germline ends.